Detailed here is one T cell receptor beta chain. In germline, CDR1 is LGHNA, CDR2 YNFKEQ. Trimming removed 0 bases at V and 2 bases at J, with 9 bases between. CDR3 length: 15 amino acids. The data were taken from a study of blood T cell repertoires in COVID-19. The repertoire was sequenced with immunoSEQ multiplex PCR; TCRdb's copy has only in-frame clones and lacks some. In the table there are 86,000 or so clones, around four fifths of which are singletons. This receptor was taken from a man between 65 and 80 years old with acute or convalescent COVID-19. Sequencing was carried out using peripheral blood. The chain has TRBV4-2 and TRBJ2-3; D not certain. As DNA, the CDR3 is TGTGCCAGCAGCCAAGATCTACAGAACACAGATACGCAGTATTTT. Its translation: CASSQDLQNTDTQYF.